This T cell receptor (beta chain) came from a study of T-cell memory formation after mild COVID-19. Remarks on this clonotype: The antigen remains undetermined.

In germline, CDR1 is MNHEY, CDR2 SVGAGI. CDR3 size: 14 residues. V lost 5 bases, J lost 0 bases, and 10 bases lay in between. General study findings and limits: Mostly located in CM and EM were contracting CD4+ clones, with contracting CD8+ clones located in EMRA. The second-wave clones peaking on day 37 were not confirmed as SARS-CoV-2-specific. Cross-reactive memory apparently joined, as some responding clones appeared in pre-infection memory.

TCRdb re-called the 5' RACE reads with MiXCR, one entry per CDR3 protein. The profile shows 400,000 to 500,000 distinct CDR3 sequences, around 19% of them singletons. The clonotype was recovered from an adult woman who had mild COVID-19 (a few samples of this study predate the infection). Cell type and time point are not known. The rearrangement uses TRBV6-5 and TRBJ1-1; D gene unclear. Sequenced material: PBMCs or a T cell subset sorted from them (not recorded which). This chain's CDR3 is CASSPGSMNTEAFF. The CDR3 bases are TGTGCCAGCAGTCCCGGGAGCATGAACACTGAAGCTTTCTTT.